The 12 T cell receptor beta chains in this list originate from one sample, sequenced in a study of blood T cell repertoires in COVID-19. The protocol was immunoSEQ multiplex PCR, while the TCRdb copy is restricted to in-frame clones and leaves out a portion. The sample lists about 180,000 clones, about 84% seen once, with over 7.5% in the top ten. Sequenced material: PBMCs or T cells enriched from blood (not recorded which). The receptor set was obtained from a woman aged 25 to 39 who had recovered from COVID-19.

The chain uses TRBV28 and TRBJ2-7; 8 bases are shared with TRBD1. This CDR3 has 14 residues. The V gene's germline CDR1 is MDHEN and CDR2 SYDVKM. Trimming took 5 bases from V and 5 from J; bases not matched to a gene: 8. The CDR3 is CASSETGGMDEQYF. CDR3 nucleotides: TGTGCCAGCAGTGAAACAGGGGGTATGGACGAGCAGTACTTC.

This clone was seen just once. The chain has TRBV28 and TRBJ2-4; D possibly corresponds to TRBD2 (5 bases). With 1 base removed from V and 1 base from J, the gap between germline ends came to 14 bases. This CDR3 is 17 amino acids long. Germline V gene data show CDR1 as MDHEN and CDR2 as SYDVKM. Here the CDR3 DNA reads TGTGCCAGCAGTTTATTCGGACTCCAGAAGGCCAAAAACATTCAGTACTTC. Translating it yields CASSLFGLQKAKNIQYF.

The chain employs TRBV7-9 and TRBJ2-7, with D perhaps TRBD1 (5 bases). Germline CDR1 SEHNR, CDR2 FQNEAQ (reference sequence). The CDR3 consists of 14 residues. V lost 5 bases to trimming and J lost 0 bases, with 11 bases between them. CDR3 sequence (DNA): TGTGCCAGCAGCACTCGACAGTCCTCCTACGAGCAGTACTTC. Translating gives CASSTRQSSYEQYF. Filled out from reference TRBV7-9 and TRBJ2-7, the complete variable domain reads DTGVSQNPRHKITKRGQNVTFRCDPISEHNRLYWYRQTLGQGPEFLTYFQNEAQLEKSRLLSDRFSAERPKGSFSTLEIQRTEQGDSAMYLCASSTRQSSYEQYFGPGTRLTVT.

V usage is TRBV7-8 and J usage is TRBJ1-5, with D unresolved. Germline-derived CDR1 and CDR2 are SGHVS and FQNEAQ. The germline V and J ends were trimmed by 4 bases and 4 bases, with 11 bases remaining between them. This CDR3 is 14 amino acids long. The chain's CDR3 is CASSSLALNQPQHF. CDR3 bases: TGTGCCAGCAGCTCTCTGGCCCTTAATCAGCCCCAGCATTTT.

The genes are TRBV13 and TRBJ1-4; D unclear. Trimming removed 5 bases at V and 5 bases at J, with 12 bases between. This CDR3 has 14 amino acids. The germline V gene encodes CDR1 PRHDT and CDR2 FYEKMQ (reference sequence). CDR3 protein: CASSLRAGNEKLFF. CDR3 coding DNA: TGTGCCAGCAGCCTCCGGGCGGGAAATGAAAAACTGTTTTTT.

This clone has just a few counts. V gene TRBV5-5 combines with J gene TRBJ1-1; D is undetermined. Germline V gene data show CDR1 as SGHKS and CDR2 as YYEKEE (reference sequence). V lost 4 bases, J lost 11 bases, and 15 bases lay in between. The CDR3 runs to 12 residues. CDR3 protein: CASSPSSEAAFF. Here the CDR3 DNA reads TGTGCCAGCAGCCCATCCTCAGAAGCGGCTTTCTTT. Full variable domain (outside the CDR3, taken from reference TRBV5-5 and TRBJ1-1): DAGVTQSPTHLIKTRGQQVTLRCSPISGHKSVSWYQQVLGQGPQFIFQYYEKEERGRGNFPDRFSARQFPNYSSELNVNALLLGDSALYLCASSPSSEAAFFGQGTRLTVV.

CDR3 nucleotide sequence: TGTGCCACCAGCAGAGATAAAGAGGGACAGGGGGCTTTGTTCTTC. Translated, it gives CATSRDKEGQGALFF. The gene calls are TRBV15 and TRBJ2-1; TRBD1 aligns across 12 bases. CDR1 and CDR2 (germline): LNHNV, YYDKDF (reference sequence). This CDR3 has 15 amino acids. Unmatched junction bases numbered 9, after V lost 0 bases and J lost 15 bases.

The rearrangement joins TRBV5-1 to TRBJ2-3, with 8 bases lining up with TRBD1. Germline-derived CDR1 and CDR2 are SGHRS and YFSETQ. CDR3 length: 16 residues. After removal of 2 bases from V and 1 base from J, the junction contained 6 bases not matched to a gene. The CDR3 nucleotides read TGCGCCAGCAGCTTCAGGGCAGGGGGCGGCACAGATACGCAGTATTTT. Its translation is CASSFRAGGGTDTQYF.

The chain has TRBV7-3 and TRBJ2-1; TRBD1 agrees at 11 bases. V shed 3 bases, J shed 7 bases, and the junction held 5 bases outside the gene matches. The germline V gene encodes CDR1 SGHTA and CDR2 FQGTGA. The CDR3 loop spans 15 amino acids. The CDR3 DNA is TGTGCCAGCAGCTTTGGACAGGGGGCGCAGAATGAGCAGTTCTTC. Translating it yields CASSFGQGAQNEQFF. Full variable domain (missing parts from reference TRBV7-3 and TRBJ2-1): GAGVSQTPSNKVTEKGKYVELRCDPISGHTALYWYRQSLGQGPEFLIYFQGTGAADDSGLPNDRFFAVRPEGSVSTLKIQRTERGDSAVYLCASSFGQGAQNEQFFGPGTRLTVL.

The J gene is TRBJ2-7, the V gene TRBV4-1, with 10 bases lining up with TRBD2. CDR3 size: 16 residues. CDR1 is MGHRA and CDR2 is YSYEKL in the germline V gene. Trimming removed 0 bases from V and 3 bases from J; junction bases left unmatched: 5. CDR3 nucleotide sequence: TGCGCCAGCAGCCAAGATTATCTAGCGGGGGTCTACGAGCAGTACTTC. Its protein product is CASSQDYLAGVYEQYF.

The chain couples TRBV5-1 to TRBJ2-1, with 9 bases aligning to TRBD2. Germline CDR1 and CDR2: SGHRS and YFSETQ. This CDR3 region has 14 residues. Losses at the gene ends were 4 bases for V and 6 bases for J; bases not matched to a gene: 5. CDR3 in DNA: TGCGCCAGCAGCCTGGGGCGGGGGGGCAATGAGCAGTTCTTC. As protein: CASSLGRGGNEQFF.

The gene calls are TRBV6-5 and TRBJ1-2; TRBD1 might be the D (6 bases). V dropped 2 bases and J dropped 6 bases, with 16 bases sitting between them. The CDR3 sequence is 15 residues long. In germline, CDR1 is MNHEY, CDR2 SVGAGI. The CDR3 coding sequence is TGTGCCAGCAGTTACCTGGGTCAGGGGAACCATGGCTACACCTTC. As protein: CASSYLGQGNHGYTF.